This T cell receptor (beta chain) was captured by sequencing in a study of T cell responses to AZD1222 COVID-19 vaccine. Study information: Second-dose intervals near 4 or 12 weeks were combined. Study-wide results and caveats: Repertoire samples came only from after the peak T cell response. The reported proportion of spike-specific TCRs targeting unmutated variant regions was nearly half. Among vaccine-associated CD4 TCRs, coverage spanned spike, with dominance at 160-218 and 743-854.

On this clone: What it recognizes is unknown.

Profiling relied on immunoSEQ multiplex PCR, and the TCRdb table lists in-frame clones only, not all of them. The profile covers 150,000 or so clones, with 89% appearing a single time and roughly 4.7% taken by the ten largest. The CDR3 runs 17 residues. V lost 0 bases, J lost 9 bases, and 16 bases stayed unmatched. Looked up from germline, CDR1 is SQVTM and CDR2 is ANQGSEA. The input for sequencing was peripheral blood, taken on day 0 of AZD1222 vaccination. This rearrangement joins TRBV29-1 to TRBJ2-1; 8 bases are a match to TRBD2. The TCR comes from an adult in good health. CDR3 in amino acids: CSVEESSGSEWVGEQFF. The CDR3 DNA sequence: TGCAGCGTTGAAGAGTCAAGCGGGAGCGAGTGGGTGGGTGAGCAGTTCTTC.